A selection of T cell receptor beta chains follows, all from one sample in a study of T-cell reconstitution after alpha-beta-depleted transplantation in children. TCRdb recomputed calls from the PCR reads with MiXCR, one row per CDR3 protein. The table has about 540,000 distinct CDR3 sequences, over 25% seen once. The material was PBMCs, obtained before TCRalphabeta/CD19-depleted stem cell transplant. The receptors stem from a boy under two years old with Wiskott-Aldrich syndrome, due to receive a stem cell transplant. Each CDR3 is given with its conserved first and last residue. A D gene is named only where the DNA matches it firmly. The size entry is marked missing in some rows and otherwise reads once, few, many or a size class.

d_call: -; clone_size: few; cdr3_length: 16; j_call: TRBJ2-6; v_call: TRBV14; cdr3_nt: TGTGCCAGCAGCCAAGTAGTAAACTCTGGGGCCAACGTCCTGACTTTC; cdr3_aa: CASSQVVNSGANVLTF
d_call: -; clone_size: -; cdr3_length: 14; j_call: TRBJ1-5; v_call: TRBV20-1; cdr3_nt: TGCAGTGCTAAGGGGGGTATAGGAGATCAGCCCCAGCATTTT; cdr3_aa: CSAKGGIGDQPQHF
d_call: -; clone_size: few; cdr3_length: 16; j_call: TRBJ1-2; v_call: TRBV6-5; cdr3_nt: TGTGCCAGCAGTTACTCAACAGCTCGCGTTAACTATGGCTACACCTTC; cdr3_aa: CASSYSTARVNYGYTF
d_call: -; clone_size: few; cdr3_length: 16; j_call: TRBJ2-7; v_call: TRBV7-6; cdr3_nt: TGTGCCAGCAGCTTAGATTCTAGCCCGAGCTCCTACGAGCAGTACTTC; cdr3_aa: CASSLDSSPSSYEQYF
d_call: TRBD1; clone_size: many; cdr3_length: 16; j_call: TRBJ2-1; v_call: TRBV24-1; cdr3_nt: TGTGCCACCAGTGACTCGGGACAGGGCTCGGGGAATGAGCAGTTCTTC; cdr3_aa: CATSDSGQGSGNEQFF
d_call: -; clone_size: -; cdr3_length: 20; j_call: TRBJ1-2; v_call: TRBV15; cdr3_nt: TGTGCCACCAGCTTATCCTCTCAAAGACACGGATATCTAGTCGGCTATGGCTACACCTTC; cdr3_aa: CATSLSSQRHGYLVGYGYTF
d_call: -; clone_size: many; cdr3_length: 12; j_call: TRBJ2-5; v_call: TRBV29-1; cdr3_nt: TGCAGCGTTGAAAATTATGGGGAGACCCAGTACTTC; cdr3_aa: CSVENYGETQYF
d_call: -; clone_size: many; cdr3_length: 11; j_call: TRBJ2-1; v_call: TRBV10-3; cdr3_nt: TGTGCCATCAGTGCGTTTGATGAGCAGTTCTTC; cdr3_aa: CAISAFDEQFF
d_call: -; clone_size: few; cdr3_length: 13; j_call: TRBJ2-1; v_call: TRBV27; cdr3_nt: TGTGCCAGCAGTTACTTGGGGAGTGATGAGCAGTTCTTC; cdr3_aa: CASSYLGSDEQFF
d_call: -; clone_size: -; cdr3_length: 14; j_call: TRBJ2-4; v_call: TRBV30; cdr3_nt: TGTGCCTGGAGTCGGGGGCACCCCGGAGAGATTCAGTACTTC; cdr3_aa: CAWSRGHPGEIQYF
d_call: TRBD2; clone_size: -; cdr3_length: 14; j_call: TRBJ2-5; v_call: TRBV20-1; cdr3_nt: TGCAGTGCGAGACTAGCGGGGGCCCGGGAGACCCAGTACTTC; cdr3_aa: CSARLAGARETQYF
d_call: -; clone_size: -; cdr3_length: 15; j_call: TRBJ1-5; v_call: TRBV20-1; cdr3_nt: TGCAGTGCTAGAGATGATGACAGCCCCAATCAGCCCCAGCATTTT; cdr3_aa: CSARDDDSPNQPQHF
d_call: -; clone_size: few; cdr3_length: 14; j_call: TRBJ2-5; v_call: TRBV12-3/TRBV12-4; cdr3_nt: TGTGCCAGCAGACCCGGGACAAAAAGGGAGACCCAGTACTTC; cdr3_aa: CASRPGTKRETQYF
d_call: -; clone_size: -; cdr3_length: 17; j_call: TRBJ2-2; v_call: TRBV7-6; cdr3_nt: TGTGCCAGCAGCTACTCGCTCGACTGGACCAACACCGGGGAGCTGTTTTTT; cdr3_aa: CASSYSLDWTNTGELFF
d_call: TRBD2; clone_size: few; cdr3_length: 14; j_call: TRBJ2-5; v_call: TRBV20-1; cdr3_nt: TGCAGTGCTACCCCCACTAGCGGCCAAGAGACCCAGTACTTC; cdr3_aa: CSATPTSGQETQYF
d_call: -; clone_size: few; cdr3_length: 15; j_call: TRBJ2-1; v_call: TRBV24-1; cdr3_nt: TGTGCCACCAGTGATCCTCAGGGGGGGAACAATGAGCAGTTCTTC; cdr3_aa: CATSDPQGGNNEQFF
d_call: TRBD2; clone_size: -; cdr3_length: 12; j_call: TRBJ2-3; v_call: TRBV20-1; cdr3_nt: TGCAGTGTTGCGGGAGAGACAGATACGCAGTATTTT; cdr3_aa: CSVAGETDTQYF
d_call: TRBD1; clone_size: few; cdr3_length: 13; j_call: TRBJ1-1; v_call: TRBV20-1; cdr3_nt: TGCAGTGCCGGTCAGGGGGTTAACACTGAAGCTTTCTTT; cdr3_aa: CSAGQGVNTEAFF
d_call: TRBD2; clone_size: few; cdr3_length: 17; j_call: TRBJ2-1; v_call: TRBV2; cdr3_nt: TGTGCCAGCAGTGAATGGGGTAGCGGGAGATCCTACAATGAGCAGTTCTTC; cdr3_aa: CASSEWGSGRSYNEQFF
d_call: -; clone_size: few; cdr3_length: 13; j_call: TRBJ1-1; v_call: TRBV5-1; cdr3_nt: TGCGCCAGCAGCTTGAAATGGGCCTCTGAAGCTTTCTTT; cdr3_aa: CASSLKWASEAFF
d_call: TRBD2; clone_size: few; cdr3_length: 17; j_call: TRBJ2-1; v_call: TRBV5-1; cdr3_nt: TGCGCCAGCAGCTTGACCCCACTAGCGGGAGCACACAATGAGCAGTTCTTC; cdr3_aa: CASSLTPLAGAHNEQFF
d_call: TRBD2; clone_size: few; cdr3_length: 13; j_call: TRBJ2-4; v_call: TRBV5-1; cdr3_nt: TGCGCCAGCAGCGTCGCTAGCGGGAACATTCAGTACTTC; cdr3_aa: CASSVASGNIQYF
d_call: -; clone_size: few; cdr3_length: 15; j_call: TRBJ1-2; v_call: TRBV9; cdr3_nt: TGTGCCAGCAGCGTAGCCGTCGAGCGTAGGTATGGCTACACCTTC; cdr3_aa: CASSVAVERRYGYTF
d_call: TRBD1; clone_size: -; cdr3_length: 14; j_call: TRBJ2-7; v_call: TRBV27; cdr3_nt: TGTGCCAGCAGTAACGACAGGGGGCCCTACGAGCAGTACTTC; cdr3_aa: CASSNDRGPYEQYF
d_call: TRBD2; clone_size: few; cdr3_length: 17; j_call: TRBJ2-1; v_call: TRBV10-2; cdr3_nt: TGCGCCAGCAGTGGGACTAGCGGGAGGGTCTCCTACAATGAGCAGTTCTTC; cdr3_aa: CASSGTSGRVSYNEQFF
d_call: -; clone_size: -; cdr3_length: 12; j_call: TRBJ2-3; v_call: TRBV29-1; cdr3_nt: TGCAGCGCCAGCCAGAACACAGATACGCAGTATTTT; cdr3_aa: CSASQNTDTQYF
d_call: -; clone_size: few; cdr3_length: 16; j_call: TRBJ2-1; v_call: TRBV18; cdr3_nt: TGTGCCAGCTCACCGATTGCGACTCCCAGGGTCAGTGAGCAGTTCTTC; cdr3_aa: CASSPIATPRVSEQFF
d_call: -; clone_size: -; cdr3_length: 15; j_call: TRBJ2-5; v_call: TRBV9; cdr3_nt: TGTGCCAGCAGCTCGACAGCGGGTTCTGGGGAGACCCAGTACTTC; cdr3_aa: CASSSTAGSGETQYF
d_call: -; clone_size: few; cdr3_length: 15; j_call: TRBJ1-1; v_call: TRBV5-1; cdr3_nt: TGCGCCAGCAGCTTGGAATCGGCGGTGGGGACTGAAGCTTTCTTT; cdr3_aa: CASSLESAVGTEAFF
d_call: TRBD1; clone_size: -; cdr3_length: 16; j_call: TRBJ1-2; v_call: TRBV4-1; cdr3_nt: TGCGCCAGCAGCCAACCCGGACAGGGAGCGAACTATGGCTACACCTTC; cdr3_aa: CASSQPGQGANYGYTF
d_call: -; clone_size: -; cdr3_length: 12; j_call: TRBJ2-7; v_call: TRBV7-2; cdr3_nt: TGTGCCAGCAGCCGACTTGAGAACGAGCAGTACTTC; cdr3_aa: CASSRLENEQYF
d_call: TRBD2; clone_size: -; cdr3_length: 14; j_call: TRBJ2-1; v_call: TRBV11-2; cdr3_nt: TGTGCCAGCAGCTTAGATCCTAGCGGTAATGAGCAGTTCTTC; cdr3_aa: CASSLDPSGNEQFF
d_call: -; clone_size: -; cdr3_length: 13; j_call: TRBJ2-1; v_call: TRBV5-5; cdr3_nt: TGTGCCAGCAGCCTAGCCAGGGTTTTTGAGCAGTTCTTC; cdr3_aa: CASSLARVFEQFF
d_call: TRBD1; clone_size: -; cdr3_length: 13; j_call: TRBJ2-7; v_call: TRBV29-1; cdr3_nt: TGCAGCGTTACCCGGGACAGGGACCACGAGCAGTACTTC; cdr3_aa: CSVTRDRDHEQYF
d_call: -; clone_size: -; cdr3_length: 15; j_call: TRBJ2-1; v_call: TRBV20-1; cdr3_nt: TGCAGTGCTAGGCGACTAACGGGATCCTACAATGAGCAGTTCTTC; cdr3_aa: CSARRLTGSYNEQFF
d_call: TRBD2; clone_size: few; cdr3_length: 15; j_call: TRBJ2-3; v_call: TRBV6-5; cdr3_nt: TGTGCCAGCACTTCCTGGACTAGGAGCACAGATACGCAGTATTTT; cdr3_aa: CASTSWTRSTDTQYF
d_call: TRBD1; clone_size: -; cdr3_length: 21; j_call: TRBJ2-6; v_call: TRBV11-1; cdr3_nt: TGTGCCAGCAGCCCTATTCCGGGACAGGGGGCCTCAACCTCTGGGGCCAACGTCCTGACTTTC; cdr3_aa: CASSPIPGQGASTSGANVLTF
d_call: -; clone_size: few; cdr3_length: 14; j_call: TRBJ2-3; v_call: TRBV24-1; cdr3_nt: TGTGCCACCAGTGGTCGGACCGTCACAGATACGCAGTATTTT; cdr3_aa: CATSGRTVTDTQYF
d_call: -; clone_size: few; cdr3_length: 14; j_call: TRBJ2-1; v_call: TRBV6-2/TRBV6-3; cdr3_nt: TGTGCCAGCACGCTTGAGGGAATTTACAATGAGCAGTTCTTC; cdr3_aa: CASTLEGIYNEQFF
d_call: TRBD2; clone_size: few; cdr3_length: 15; j_call: TRBJ2-7; v_call: TRBV5-1; cdr3_nt: TGCGCCAGCAGCGTTCTAGCGGGAGAGACCTACGAGCAGTACTTC; cdr3_aa: CASSVLAGETYEQYF
d_call: -; clone_size: few; cdr3_length: 18; j_call: TRBJ2-1; v_call: TRBV28; cdr3_nt: TGTGCCAGCAGTTTGGCCAGGGGCGCACCGAACGACTACAATGAGCAGTTCTTC; cdr3_aa: CASSLARGAPNDYNEQFF
d_call: -; clone_size: few; cdr3_length: 13; j_call: TRBJ2-7; v_call: TRBV12-3/TRBV12-4; cdr3_nt: TGTGCCAGCAGTTTTCGCGTCACCTACGAGCAGTACTTC; cdr3_aa: CASSFRVTYEQYF
d_call: -; clone_size: few; cdr3_length: 16; j_call: TRBJ2-1; v_call: TRBV6-2/TRBV6-3; cdr3_nt: TGTGCCAGCAGTTACTCGACCGGGAGAGGGTACAATGAGCAGTTCTTC; cdr3_aa: CASSYSTGRGYNEQFF
d_call: -; clone_size: few; cdr3_length: 13; j_call: TRBJ1-5; v_call: TRBV12-3/TRBV12-4; cdr3_nt: TGTGCCAGCAGTTTTCGAGGAGCTCAGCCCCAGCATTTT; cdr3_aa: CASSFRGAQPQHF
d_call: -; clone_size: few; cdr3_length: 12; j_call: TRBJ2-1; v_call: TRBV20-1; cdr3_nt: TGCAGTTGGGTAGTAGGCACCAATGAGCAGTTCTTC; cdr3_aa: CSWVVGTNEQFF